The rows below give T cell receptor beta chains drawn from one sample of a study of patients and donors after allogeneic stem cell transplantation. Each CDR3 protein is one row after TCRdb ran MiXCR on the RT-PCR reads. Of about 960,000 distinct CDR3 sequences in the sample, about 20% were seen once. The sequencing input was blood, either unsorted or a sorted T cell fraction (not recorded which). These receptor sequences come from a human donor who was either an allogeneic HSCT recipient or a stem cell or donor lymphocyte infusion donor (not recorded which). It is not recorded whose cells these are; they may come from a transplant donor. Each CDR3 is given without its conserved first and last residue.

cdr3_aa: SATSRASTDTQY; v_call: TRBV20-1; j_call: TRBJ2-3
cdr3_aa: ASSQSGGTNEQF; v_call: TRBV3-1; j_call: TRBJ2-1
cdr3_aa: ASSPVGGTREKLF; v_call: TRBV7-9; j_call: TRBJ1-4
cdr3_aa: AWTGPRLNGYT; v_call: TRBV30; j_call: TRBJ1-2
cdr3_aa: ASSQGQGRKAF; v_call: TRBV7-7; j_call: TRBJ1-1
cdr3_aa: ASSPTGVIGELF; v_call: TRBV11-2; j_call: TRBJ2-2
cdr3_aa: ASSYGLPGQGMTYEQY; v_call: TRBV6-2/TRBV6-3; j_call: TRBJ2-7
cdr3_aa: ASSVDLNTEAF; v_call: TRBV12-3/TRBV12-4; j_call: TRBJ1-1
cdr3_aa: ASSSGTTNTDTQY; v_call: TRBV6-5; j_call: TRBJ2-3
cdr3_aa: ASSPFSEGPTNGYT; v_call: TRBV18; j_call: TRBJ1-2
cdr3_aa: ASSAGTGRPF; v_call: TRBV7-8; j_call: TRBJ2-1
cdr3_aa: ASSPTGGYHEQY; v_call: TRBV27; j_call: TRBJ2-7
cdr3_aa: ASRGGHEQY; v_call: TRBV12-3/TRBV12-4; j_call: TRBJ2-7
cdr3_aa: ATSRGGGRSNQPQH; v_call: TRBV15; j_call: TRBJ1-5
cdr3_aa: ATRSSERGTDTQY; v_call: TRBV21-1; j_call: TRBJ2-3
cdr3_aa: ASSPGLAAPYEQY; v_call: TRBV6-2/TRBV6-3; j_call: TRBJ2-7
cdr3_aa: ASSANWGDTQY; v_call: TRBV7-8; j_call: TRBJ2-3
cdr3_aa: ASSLIGTRDTGELF; v_call: TRBV7-3; j_call: TRBJ2-2
cdr3_aa: SVEGSGRNEQF; v_call: TRBV29-1; j_call: TRBJ2-1
cdr3_aa: ASSVGTGESDTQY; v_call: TRBV12-3/TRBV12-4; j_call: TRBJ2-3
cdr3_aa: ASSEAGWSSYNEQF; v_call: TRBV6-1; j_call: TRBJ2-1
cdr3_aa: ASSQGIVMNTEAF; v_call: TRBV4-1; j_call: TRBJ1-1
cdr3_aa: ATRPPLSNTEAF; v_call: TRBV15; j_call: TRBJ1-1
cdr3_aa: AISNRTDQETQY; v_call: TRBV10-3; j_call: TRBJ2-5
cdr3_aa: ASSPKGLAGGQETQY; v_call: TRBV18; j_call: TRBJ2-5
cdr3_aa: SVEDGAQDTQY; v_call: TRBV29-1; j_call: TRBJ2-3
cdr3_aa: ASSFPLGGKGSSYNEQF; v_call: TRBV11-2; j_call: TRBJ2-1
cdr3_aa: AWSEGPPGSAF; v_call: TRBV30; j_call: TRBJ1-1
cdr3_aa: ASSITQGARTEAF; v_call: TRBV7-2; j_call: TRBJ1-1
cdr3_aa: SARDIRRVGEQF; v_call: TRBV20-1; j_call: TRBJ2-1
cdr3_aa: SARDVPSGGVAKSYEQY; v_call: TRBV20-1; j_call: TRBJ2-7
cdr3_aa: ASSSHRGKGEQF; v_call: TRBV7-9; j_call: TRBJ2-1
cdr3_aa: ASSTTWSGEQF; v_call: TRBV6-6; j_call: TRBJ2-1
cdr3_aa: ATSDSGTSIYEQY; v_call: TRBV24-1; j_call: TRBJ2-7
cdr3_aa: ASSQEPLGRGATEAF; v_call: TRBV14; j_call: TRBJ1-1
cdr3_aa: ASSLGWGPANEKLF; v_call: TRBV7-9; j_call: TRBJ1-4
cdr3_aa: ASSQRGMGFYNEQF; v_call: TRBV4-3; j_call: TRBJ2-1
cdr3_aa: ASSLKWTSLDEQY; v_call: TRBV5-1; j_call: TRBJ2-7
cdr3_aa: ATSDFKGQGRNAQY; v_call: TRBV24-1; j_call: TRBJ2-3
cdr3_aa: AMSIAGGRKDTQY; v_call: TRBV9; j_call: TRBJ2-3
cdr3_aa: SVSGPEAF; v_call: TRBV29-1; j_call: TRBJ1-1
cdr3_aa: ASSYSTPGDRNEQY; v_call: TRBV6-5; j_call: TRBJ2-7
cdr3_aa: ASSFRGPTEAF; v_call: TRBV3-1; j_call: TRBJ1-1
cdr3_aa: ASYDHFIPNEQF; v_call: TRBV12-3/TRBV12-4; j_call: TRBJ2-1
cdr3_aa: ASSPLSRETQY; v_call: TRBV18; j_call: TRBJ2-5
cdr3_aa: SAPGRGTYNEQF; v_call: TRBV20-1; j_call: TRBJ2-1
cdr3_aa: ASSLGVKGQGASEQY; v_call: TRBV11-2; j_call: TRBJ2-7
cdr3_aa: SVEFGNEQF; v_call: TRBV29-1; j_call: TRBJ2-1
cdr3_aa: ATSRQGLKTQY; v_call: TRBV15; j_call: TRBJ2-5
cdr3_aa: SVGTGAPYEQY; v_call: TRBV29-1; j_call: TRBJ2-7
cdr3_aa: ASSVGGGRGNEQY; v_call: TRBV9; j_call: TRBJ2-7